The present entry profiles one TCR beta chain with its context. No antigen is known for it. The sample originates from a study of cytomegalovirus exposure and HLA in healthy donors. Study-level information: It was reported in a later analysis that the same platform had been used for the approximately 110 validation repertoires as for the 666 first-cohort repertoires.

TCRdb keeps only in-frame clones here, not all; method: immunoSEQ multiplex PCR. The repertoire has about 58,000 clones, 90% of them found once; the top ten carry 1.1%. The germline V gene has CDR1 SGHNT and CDR2 YENEEA. Trimming stripped 0 bases from V and 2 bases from J, with 13 bases between. The CDR3 runs to 16 residues. Study findings and constraints: The study put 150 or so TCR beta chains on its list as cytomegalovirus-associated.

The specimen was PBMCs. The source of this sequence is a man between 18 and 35 years old in good health and CMV-seronegative. The V call is TRBV11-3, the J call TRBJ1-2; D possibly corresponds to TRBD1 (5 bases). Here the CDR3 reads CASSLDPGDSNYGYTF. The CDR3 coding sequence is TGTGCCAGCAGCTTAGATCCGGGGGACTCCAACTATGGCTACACCTTC.